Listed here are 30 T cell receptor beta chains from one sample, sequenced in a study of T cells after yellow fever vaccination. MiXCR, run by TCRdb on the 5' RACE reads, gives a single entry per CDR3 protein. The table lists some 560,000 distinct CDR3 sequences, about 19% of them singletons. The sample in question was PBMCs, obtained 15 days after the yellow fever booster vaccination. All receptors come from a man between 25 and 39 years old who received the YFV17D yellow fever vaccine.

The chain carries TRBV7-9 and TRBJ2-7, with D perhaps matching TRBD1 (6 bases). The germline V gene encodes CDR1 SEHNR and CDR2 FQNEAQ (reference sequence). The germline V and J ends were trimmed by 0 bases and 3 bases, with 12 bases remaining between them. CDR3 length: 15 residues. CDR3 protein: CASSLAGAARYEQYF. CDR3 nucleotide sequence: TGTGCCAGCAGCTTAGCGGGGGCGGCCCGCTACGAGCAGTACTTC. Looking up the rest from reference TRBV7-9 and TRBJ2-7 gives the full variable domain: DTGVSQNPRHKITKRGQNVTFRCDPISEHNRLYWYRQTLGQGPEFLTYFQNEAQLEKSRLLSDRFSAERPKGSFSTLEIQRTEQGDSAMYLCASSLAGAARYEQYFGPGTRLTVT.

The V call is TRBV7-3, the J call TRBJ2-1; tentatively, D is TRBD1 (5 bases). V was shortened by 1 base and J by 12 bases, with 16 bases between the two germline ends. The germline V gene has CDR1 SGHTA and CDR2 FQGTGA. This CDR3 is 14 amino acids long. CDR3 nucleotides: TGTGCCAGCAGCTTAAAGGCAGGGTATAGTGGGCAGTTCTTC. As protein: CASSLKAGYSGQFF.

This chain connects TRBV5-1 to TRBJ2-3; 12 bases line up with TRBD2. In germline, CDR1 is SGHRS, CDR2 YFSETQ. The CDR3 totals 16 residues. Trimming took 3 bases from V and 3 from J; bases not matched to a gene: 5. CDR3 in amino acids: CASSSLTSGRTDTQYF. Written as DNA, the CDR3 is TGCGCCAGCAGCTCGCTGACTAGCGGGAGAACAGATACGCAGTATTTT.

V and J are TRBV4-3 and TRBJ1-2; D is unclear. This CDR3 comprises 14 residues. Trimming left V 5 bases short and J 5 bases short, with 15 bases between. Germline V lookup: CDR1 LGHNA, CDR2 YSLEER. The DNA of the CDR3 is TGCGCCAGCAGCTCGGCAAACGTGAATTATGGCTACACCTTC. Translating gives CASSSANVNYGYTF.

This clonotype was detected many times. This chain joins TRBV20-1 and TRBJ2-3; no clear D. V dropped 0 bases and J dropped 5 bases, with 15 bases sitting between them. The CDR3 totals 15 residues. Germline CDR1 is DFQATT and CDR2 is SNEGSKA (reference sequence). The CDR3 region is CSARDGRRGVDTQYF. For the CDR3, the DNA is TGCAGTGCTAGAGACGGGCGGAGAGGAGTAGATACGCAGTATTTT.

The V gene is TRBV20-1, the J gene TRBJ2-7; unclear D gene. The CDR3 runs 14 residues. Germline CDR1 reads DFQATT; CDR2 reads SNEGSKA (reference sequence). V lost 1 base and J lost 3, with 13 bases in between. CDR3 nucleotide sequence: TGCAGTGCTAGAGGGGCGGAGCATGGCTACGAGCAGTACTTC. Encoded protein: CSARGAEHGYEQYF.

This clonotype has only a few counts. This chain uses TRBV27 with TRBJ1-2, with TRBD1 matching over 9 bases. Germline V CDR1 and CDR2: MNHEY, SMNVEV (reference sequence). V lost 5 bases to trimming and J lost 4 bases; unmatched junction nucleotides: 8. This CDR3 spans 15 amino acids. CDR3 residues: CASSRDRVSGYGYTF. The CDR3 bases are TGTGCCAGCAGTAGGGACAGGGTATCTGGCTATGGCTACACCTTC.

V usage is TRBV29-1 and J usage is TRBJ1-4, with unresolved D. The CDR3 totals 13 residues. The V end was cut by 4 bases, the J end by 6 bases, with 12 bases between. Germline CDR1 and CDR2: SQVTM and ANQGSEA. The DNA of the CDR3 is TGCAGCGTTGGCGTCCGAGGGCATGAAAAACTGTTTTTT. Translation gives CSVGVRGHEKLFF. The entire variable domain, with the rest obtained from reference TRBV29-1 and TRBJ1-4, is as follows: SAVISQKPSRDICQRGTSLTIQCQVDSQVTMMFWYRQQPGQSLTLIATANQGSEATYESGFVIDKFPISRPNLTFSTLTVSNMSPEDSSIYLCSVGVRGHEKLFFGSGTQLSVL.

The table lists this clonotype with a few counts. CDR3 nucleotides: TGTGCCAGCAGTTTCAGGGCGAACACCGGGGAGCTGTTTTTT. Translation: CASSFRANTGELFF. This chain connects TRBV28 to TRBJ2-2; possible D gene TRBD1, 5 bases. Germline V gene data show CDR1 as MDHEN and CDR2 as SYDVKM. V was trimmed by 3 bases and J by 0 bases, leaving 5 bases between them. The length of the CDR3 is 14 residues.

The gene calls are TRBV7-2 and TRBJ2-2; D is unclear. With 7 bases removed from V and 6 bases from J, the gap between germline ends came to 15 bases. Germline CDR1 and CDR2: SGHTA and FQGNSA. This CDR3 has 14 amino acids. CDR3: CASTLPGWAGELFF. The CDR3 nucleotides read TGTGCCAGCACTCTCCCGGGCTGGGCCGGGGAGCTGTTTTTT.

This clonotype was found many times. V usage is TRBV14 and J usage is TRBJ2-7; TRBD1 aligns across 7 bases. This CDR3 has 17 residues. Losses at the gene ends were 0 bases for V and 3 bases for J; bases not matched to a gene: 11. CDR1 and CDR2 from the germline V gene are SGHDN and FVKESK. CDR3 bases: TGTGCCAGCAGCCAAGAAGGGGTAGGAGACAGGGACTACGAGCAGTACTTC. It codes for CASSQEGVGDRDYEQYF.

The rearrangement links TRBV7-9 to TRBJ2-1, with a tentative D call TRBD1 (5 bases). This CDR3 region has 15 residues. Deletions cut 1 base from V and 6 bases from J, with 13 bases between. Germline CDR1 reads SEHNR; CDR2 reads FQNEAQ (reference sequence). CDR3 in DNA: TGTGCCAGCAGCTTAGGGGCAGGGTATGGCAATGAGCAGTTCTTC. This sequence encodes CASSLGAGYGNEQFF.

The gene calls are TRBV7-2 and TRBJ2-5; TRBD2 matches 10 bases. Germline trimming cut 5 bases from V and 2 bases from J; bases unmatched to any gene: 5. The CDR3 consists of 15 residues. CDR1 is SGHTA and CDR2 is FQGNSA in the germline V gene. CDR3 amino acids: CASSPTSGFQETQYF. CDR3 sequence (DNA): TGTGCCAGCAGCCCGACTAGCGGGTTTCAAGAGACCCAGTACTTC.

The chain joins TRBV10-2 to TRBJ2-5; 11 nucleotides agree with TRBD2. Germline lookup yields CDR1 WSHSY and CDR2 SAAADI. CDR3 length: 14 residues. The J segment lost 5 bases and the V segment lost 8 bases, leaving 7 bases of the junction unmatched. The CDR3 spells CASDSGRAGETQYF. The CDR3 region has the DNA TGCGCCAGCGATAGCGGGAGGGCCGGTGAGACCCAGTACTTC.

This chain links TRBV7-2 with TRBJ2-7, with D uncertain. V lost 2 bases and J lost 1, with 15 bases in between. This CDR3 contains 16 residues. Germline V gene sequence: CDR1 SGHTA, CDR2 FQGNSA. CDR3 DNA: TGTGCCAGCAGCTTATTCGGGCCCCTGACATCCTACGAGCAGTACTTC. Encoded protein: CASSLFGPLTSYEQYF.

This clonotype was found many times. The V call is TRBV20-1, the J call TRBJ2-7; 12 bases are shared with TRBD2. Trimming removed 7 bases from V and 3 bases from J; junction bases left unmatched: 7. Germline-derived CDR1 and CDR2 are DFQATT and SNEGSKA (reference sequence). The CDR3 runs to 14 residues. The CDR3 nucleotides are TGCAGTGGGATGACTAGCGGGAGACTCTACGAGCAGTACTTC. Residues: CSGMTSGRLYEQYF.

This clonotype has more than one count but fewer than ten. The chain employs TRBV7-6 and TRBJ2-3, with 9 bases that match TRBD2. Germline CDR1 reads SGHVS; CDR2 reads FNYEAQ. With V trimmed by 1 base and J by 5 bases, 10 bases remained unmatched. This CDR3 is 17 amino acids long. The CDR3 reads CASSLVGWGLARDTQYF. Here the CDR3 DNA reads TGTGCCAGCAGCTTAGTCGGATGGGGACTAGCAAGAGATACGCAGTATTTT.

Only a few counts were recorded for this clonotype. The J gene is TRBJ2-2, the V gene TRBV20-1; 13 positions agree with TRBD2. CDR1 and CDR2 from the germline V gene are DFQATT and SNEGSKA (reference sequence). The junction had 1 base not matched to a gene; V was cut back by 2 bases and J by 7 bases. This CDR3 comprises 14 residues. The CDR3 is CSARRLAGGGELFF. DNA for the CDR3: TGCAGTGCTAGACGACTAGCGGGGGGCGGGGAGCTGTTTTTT.

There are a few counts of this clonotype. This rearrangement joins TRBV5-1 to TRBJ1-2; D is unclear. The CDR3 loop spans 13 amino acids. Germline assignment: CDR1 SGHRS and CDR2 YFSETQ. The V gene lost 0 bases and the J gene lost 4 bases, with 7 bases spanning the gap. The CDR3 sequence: CASSLDSLYGYTF. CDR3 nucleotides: TGCGCCAGCAGCTTGGACTCTCTCTATGGCTACACCTTC.

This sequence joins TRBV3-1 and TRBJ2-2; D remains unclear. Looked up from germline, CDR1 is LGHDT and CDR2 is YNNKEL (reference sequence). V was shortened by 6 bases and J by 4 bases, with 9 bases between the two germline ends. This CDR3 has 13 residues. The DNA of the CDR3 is TGTGCCAGCAGAACTTTGAGCACCGGGGAGCTGTTTTTT. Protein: CASRTLSTGELFF.

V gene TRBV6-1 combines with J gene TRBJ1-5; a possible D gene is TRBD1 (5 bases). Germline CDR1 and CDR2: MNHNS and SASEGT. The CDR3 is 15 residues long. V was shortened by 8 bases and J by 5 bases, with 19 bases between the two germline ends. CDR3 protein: CASGGRGHPDQPQHF. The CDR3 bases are TGTGCCAGCGGGGGAAGGGGTCACCCCGATCAGCCCCAGCATTTT.

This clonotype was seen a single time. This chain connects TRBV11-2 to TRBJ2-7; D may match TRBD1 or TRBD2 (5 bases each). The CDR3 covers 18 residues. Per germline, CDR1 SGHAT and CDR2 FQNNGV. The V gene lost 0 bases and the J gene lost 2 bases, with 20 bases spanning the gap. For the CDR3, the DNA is TGTGCCAGCAGCTTAGACCCCTCCGCCACTGGGGGTACCTACGAGCAGTACTTC. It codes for CASSLDPSATGGTYEQYF.

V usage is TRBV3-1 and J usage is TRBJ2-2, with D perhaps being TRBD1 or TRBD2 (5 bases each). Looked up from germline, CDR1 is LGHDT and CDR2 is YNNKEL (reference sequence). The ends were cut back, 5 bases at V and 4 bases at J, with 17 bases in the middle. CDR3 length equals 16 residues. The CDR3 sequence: CASSSYGAGGTGELFF. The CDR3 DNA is TGTGCCAGCAGCTCGTACGGTGCTGGGGGCACCGGGGAGCTGTTTTTT. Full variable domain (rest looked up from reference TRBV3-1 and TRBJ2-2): DTAVSQTPKYLVTQMGNDKSIKCEQNLGHDTMYWYKQDSKKFLKIMFSYNNKELIINETVPNRFSPKSPDKAHLNLHINSLELGDSAVYFCASSSYGAGGTGELFFGEGSRLTVL.

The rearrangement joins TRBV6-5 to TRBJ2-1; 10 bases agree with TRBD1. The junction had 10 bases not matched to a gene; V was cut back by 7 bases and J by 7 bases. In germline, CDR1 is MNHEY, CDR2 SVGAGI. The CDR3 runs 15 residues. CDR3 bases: TGTGCCAGCAATCTTCGACAGGGGGCTCAGAATGAGCAGTTCTTC. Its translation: CASNLRQGAQNEQFF.

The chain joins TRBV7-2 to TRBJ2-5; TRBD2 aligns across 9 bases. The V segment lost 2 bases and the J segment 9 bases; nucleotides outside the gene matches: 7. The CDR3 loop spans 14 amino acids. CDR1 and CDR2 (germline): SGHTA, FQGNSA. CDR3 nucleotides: TGTGCCAGCAGCTTACGTAGCGGGAGATCGGCCCAGTACTTC. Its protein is CASSLRSGRSAQYF. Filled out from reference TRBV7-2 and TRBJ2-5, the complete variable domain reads GAGVSQSPSNKVTEKGKDVELRCDPISGHTALYWYRQSLGQGLEFLIYFQGNSAPDKSGLPSDRFSAERTGGSVSTLTIQRTQQEDSAVYLCASSLRSGRSAQYFGPGTRLLVL.

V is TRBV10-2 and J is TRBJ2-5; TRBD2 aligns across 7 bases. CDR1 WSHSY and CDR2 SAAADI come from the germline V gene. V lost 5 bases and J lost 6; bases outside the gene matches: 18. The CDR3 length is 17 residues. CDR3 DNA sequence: TGCGCCAGCAGTCCCCCGACTAGCAGGATCGAACAAAAGACCCAGTACTTC. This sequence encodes CASSPPTSRIEQKTQYF.

The chain's CDR3 is CASSLKNYNEQFF. The CDR3 DNA sequence: TGCGCCAGCAGCTTGAAGAACTACAATGAGCAGTTCTTC. The chain combines TRBV5-1 with TRBJ2-1; D not certain. The CDR3 length is 13 residues. V was shortened by 1 base and J by 3 bases, with 5 bases between the two germline ends. Germline V CDR1 and CDR2: SGHRS, YFSETQ.

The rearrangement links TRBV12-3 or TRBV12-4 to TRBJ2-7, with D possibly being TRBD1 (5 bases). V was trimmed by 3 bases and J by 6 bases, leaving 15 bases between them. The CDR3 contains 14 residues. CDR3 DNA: TGTGCCAGCAGTTTTGTTGCCGACAGTAGCGAGCAGTACTTC. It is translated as CASSFVADSSEQYF.

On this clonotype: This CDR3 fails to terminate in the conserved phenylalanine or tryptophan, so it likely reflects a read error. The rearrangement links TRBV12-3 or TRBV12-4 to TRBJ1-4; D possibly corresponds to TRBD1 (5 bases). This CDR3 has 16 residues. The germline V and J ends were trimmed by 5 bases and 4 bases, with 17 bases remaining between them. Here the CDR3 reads CASSLSNEGRNEKLFY. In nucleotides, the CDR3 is TGTGCCAGCAGTCTCTCAAATGAGGGACGTAATGAAAAACTGTTTTAT.

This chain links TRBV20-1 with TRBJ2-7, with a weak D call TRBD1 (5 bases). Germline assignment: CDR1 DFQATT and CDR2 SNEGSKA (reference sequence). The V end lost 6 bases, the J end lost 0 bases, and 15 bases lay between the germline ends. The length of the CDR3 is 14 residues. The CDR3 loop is CSATLQGSSYEQYF. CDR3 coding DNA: TGCAGTGCAACCCTCCAGGGCAGCTCCTACGAGCAGTACTTC.